Described below is a single T cell receptor beta chain sequence and its context. Its antigen is unknown. About 0.5 to 1 ug RNA was reverse transcribed with random hexamers. immunoSEQ multiplex PCR amplified TCR beta CDR3 across 54 Vbeta, 13 Jbeta. MiXCR, applied by TCRdb to the immunoSEQ multiplex PCR reads, yields one record per CDR3 protein. The data hold under 350,000 distinct CDR3 sequences, with just over 90% observed a single time. CDR3 length equals 17 residues. J gave up 3 bases and V 1 base, and 6 bases lay outside the gene matches. Germline lookup yields CDR1 SGHVS and CDR2 FNYEAQ. This entry belongs to a study of CD8 T cells in Susac syndrome. High-throughput TCR beta sequencing covered peripheral CD8+ and CD4+ T cells. Negative isolation was used for CD8+ and CD4+ T cells and FACS enrichment for TEMRA cells. The study's findings and limits: It was acknowledged in the study that its TCR sequencing and HLA analysis involved a relatively small number of individuals.

This chain connects TRBV7-6 to TRBJ2-3; 11 bases align to TRBD2. The sequence was collected from a human donor with multiple sclerosis. Sequencing input: CD4+ T cells from PBMCs. The DNA for the CDR3 is TGTGCCAGCAGCTTAGGCTTAGCGGGGGGGCCGACAGATACGCAGTATTTT. Protein: CASSLGLAGGPTDTQYF. Supplemented by reference TRBV7-6 and TRBJ2-3, the full variable domain reads GAGVSQSPRYKVTKRGQDVALRCDPISGHVSLYWYRQALGQGPEFLTYFNYEAQQDKSGLPNDRFSAERPEGSISTLTIQRTEQRDSAMYRCASSLGLAGGPTDTQYFGPGTRLTVL.